The 25 T cell receptor beta chains presented below share a single source sample, sequenced in a study of blood T cell repertoires in COVID-19 (dated by TCRdb to the early 2020s). Library prep was done by the immunoSEQ multiplex PCR assay. Imported from immuneACCESS, the table was reduced by TCRdb to in-frame sequences with V and J called. These copies leave out some clones; in studies compared against another copy, an unresolved V gene accounts for under half, and the cause of the remainder is not known. Present in this sample are about 88,000 clones, around nine tenths of which were seen just once. About 2.7% of the sample is held by the ten biggest clonotypes. Material: peripheral blood. These TCRs come from a woman older than 75 with acute or convalescent COVID-19.

The rearrangement joins TRBV30 to TRBJ1-2; TRBD1 matches at 12 bases. Germline loops: CDR1 GTSNPN, CDR2 SVGIG (reference sequence). This CDR3 contains 15 residues. Trimming took 3 bases from V and 5 from J; bases not matched to a gene: 7. CDR3 loop: CAWRPGQGASYGYTF. CDR3 nucleotides: TGTGCCTGGAGACCGGGACAGGGGGCCTCATATGGCTACACCTTC. The full variable domain, rest sourced from reference TRBV30 and TRBJ1-2, is SQTIHQWPATLVQPVGSPLSLECTVEGTSNPNLYWYRQAAGRGLQLLFYSVGIGQISSEVPQNLSASRPQDRQFILSSKKLLLSDSGFYLCAWRPGQGASYGYTFGSGTRLTVV.

The genes are TRBV7-9 and TRBJ1-2, with D maybe TRBD1 (5 bases). CDR1 and CDR2 from the germline V gene are SEHNR and FQNEAQ (reference sequence). V lost 0 bases, J lost 2 bases, and 10 bases lay in between. CDR3 size: 15 residues. CDR3 in DNA: TGTGCCAGCAGCTTAGCAAGGGGTGGCAACTATGGCTACACCTTC. Its translation: CASSLARGGNYGYTF. Filled out from reference TRBV7-9 and TRBJ1-2, the complete variable domain reads DTGVSQNPRHKITKRGQNVTFRCDPISEHNRLYWYRQTLGQGPEFLTYFQNEAQLEKSRLLSDRFSAERPKGSFSTLEIQRTEQGDSAMYLCASSLARGGNYGYTFGSGTRLTVV.

The CDR3 sequence is CASSHGQGARNEQFF. CDR3 nucleotides: TGTGCCAGCAGCCACGGACAGGGGGCGAGAAATGAGCAGTTCTTC. The chain recombines TRBV11-3 with TRBJ2-1, with TRBD1 matching 11 bases. The CDR3 consists of 15 residues. Germline loops: CDR1 SGHNT, CDR2 YENEEA. Trimming removed 5 bases from V and 7 bases from J; junction bases left unmatched: 7.

CDR3 DNA sequence: TGTGCCAGCAGCCCCGGGACAGGGGCGAGCGATTCACCCCTCCACTTT. Its translation: CASSPGTGASDSPLHF. J is TRBJ1-6 and V is TRBV5-6; 10 nucleotides match TRBD1. The V gene's germline CDR1 is SGHDT and CDR2 YYEEEE. Trimming removed 4 bases from V and 8 bases from J; junction bases left unmatched: 9. The length of the CDR3 is 16 residues. Based on the CDR3 plus reference TRBV5-6 and TRBJ1-6, the full variable domain is DAGVTQSPTHLIKTRGQQVTLRCSPKSGHDTVSWYQQALGQGPQFIFQYYEEEERQRGNFPDRFSGHQFPNYSSELNVNALLLGDSALYLCASSPGTGASDSPLHFGNGTRLTVT.

The rearrangement links TRBV7-8 to TRBJ2-3; 12 positions match TRBD2. The J segment lost 6 bases and the V segment lost 5 bases, leaving 9 bases of the junction unmatched. This CDR3 comprises 16 residues. CDR1 SGHVS and CDR2 FQNEAQ come from the germline V gene. This CDR3 is CASSPRLAGAGDTQYF. In DNA, the CDR3 is TGTGCCAGCAGCCCTAGACTAGCGGGGGCTGGGGATACGCAGTATTTT.

The V and J genes are TRBV3-1 (or the pseudogene TRBV3-2) and TRBJ2-5; 10 bases are shared with TRBD1. V lost 4 bases, J lost 2 bases, and 1 base stayed unmatched. The length of the CDR3 is 14 residues. Germline CDR1 and CDR2: LGHDT and YNNKEL (reference sequence). The CDR3 loop is CASSPGQGQETQYF. The CDR3 DNA reads as TGTGCCAGCAGCCCGGGACAGGGGCAAGAGACCCAGTACTTC.

The chain links TRBV28 to TRBJ1-2, with D unresolved. The V gene lost 6 bases and the J gene lost 4 bases, with 21 bases spanning the gap. This CDR3 has 16 amino acids. Germline CDR1 MDHEN, CDR2 SYDVKM. The CDR3 DNA reads TGTGCCAGCAGATTTATATGGAAAGTCGGGTTCTATGGCTACACCTTC. Protein product: CASRFIWKVGFYGYTF.

The chain joins TRBV28 to TRBJ1-2; D is undetermined. V shed 7 bases and J shed 5 bases, with 17 bases lying between them. Germline V gives CDR1 MDHEN, CDR2 SYDVKM. The CDR3 sequence is 14 residues long. The CDR3 spells CASTSAGRWYGYTF. CDR3 nucleotides: TGTGCCAGCACCTCAGCTGGCAGGTGGTATGGCTACACCTTC.

Notes on this clone: The sample carries other DNA sequences with the same CDR3. The chain employs TRBV5-1 and TRBJ2-3, with a weak D call TRBD2 (5 bases). This CDR3 has 14 amino acids. Germline-derived CDR1 and CDR2 are SGHRS and YFSETQ. V was shortened by 2 bases and J by 2 bases, with 9 bases between the two germline ends. The CDR3 loop reads CASSFLGDTDTQYF. The CDR3 region has the DNA TGCGCCAGCAGCTTTCTGGGAGACACAGATACGCAGTATTTT. The whole variable domain, filled in from reference TRBV5-1 and TRBJ2-3, reads KAGVTQTPRYLIKTRGQQVTLSCSPISGHRSVSWYQQTPGQGLQFLFEYFSETQRNKGNFPGRFSGRQFSNSRSEMNVSTLELGDSALYLCASSFLGDTDTQYFGPGTRLTVL.

The chain couples TRBV20-1 to TRBJ1-5, with 7 bases lining up with TRBD1. Germline CDR1 and CDR2: DFQATT and SNEGSKA (reference sequence). V lost 3 bases and J lost 7; bases outside the gene matches: 9. The CDR3 is 14 amino acids. In DNA, the CDR3 is TGCAGTGCTAGTGTGTGGGACAGTCGACAGCCCCAGCATTTT. Protein: CSASVWDSRQPQHF.

DNA of the CDR3: TGTGCCAGTACCCCCCCCGGGACAGGGGATGAAAAACTGTTTTTT. It encodes CASTPPGTGDEKLFF. The rearrangement joins TRBV19 to TRBJ1-4; TRBD1 matches at 10 bases. The germline V gene encodes CDR1 LNHDA and CDR2 SQIVND (reference sequence). The CDR3 sequence is 15 residues long. The ends lost 7 bases at V and 6 bases at J; junction bases unmatched: 8.

CDR3 residues: CASSLLGLSLFGYGYTF. The CDR3 nucleotides read TGTGCCAGCAGTTTGTTGGGCCTCAGCCTTTTTGGCTATGGCTACACCTTC. The V gene is TRBV28, the J gene TRBJ1-2; D remains ambiguous. The CDR3 runs to 17 residues. Germline CDR1 reads MDHEN; CDR2 reads SYDVKM. Trimming left V 3 bases short and J 4 bases short, with 21 bases between.

Concerning this clone: This specimen includes other DNA sequences encoding the same CDR3. The chain links TRBV28 to TRBJ1-2; D gene uncertain. CDR1 and CDR2 from the germline V gene are MDHEN and SYDVKM. Trimming took off 2 bases at V and 5 bases at J, with 6 bases between the two ends. The CDR3 has 12 amino acids. The CDR3 sequence is CASSLPGYGYTF. In DNA, the CDR3 is TGTGCCAGCAGTTTACCCGGTTATGGCTACACCTTC.

The chain couples TRBV12-3 or TRBV12-4 to TRBJ1-2, with 7 bases identical to TRBD1. This CDR3 comprises 13 residues. Unmatched junction bases numbered 5, after V lost 5 bases and J lost 5 bases. CDR3 nucleotides: TGTGCCAGCAGTGAGGACAGGAGATATGGCTACACCTTC. Translation: CASSEDRRYGYTF.

The chain has TRBV28 and TRBJ1-2; tentative D call: TRBD1 (6 bases). CDR1 and CDR2 from the germline V gene are MDHEN and SYDVKM. There are 14 residues in the CDR3. The V and J ends lost 5 bases and 3 bases respectively, with 13 bases between them. The CDR3 region is CASSLGQPDYGYTF. The CDR3 coding sequence is TGTGCCAGCAGTCTAGGACAGCCGGACTATGGCTACACCTTC.

The chain is built from TRBV7-2 and TRBJ2-3; 10 bases fit TRBD2. V shed 2 bases and J 4 bases; nucleotides not matched to a gene: 9. This CDR3 comprises 17 residues. Looked up from germline, CDR1 is SGHTA and CDR2 is FQGNSA. In DNA form, the CDR3 reads TGTGCCAGCAGCTTATTTCGGACTAGCGGAGGGGCAGATACGCAGTATTTT. Translating it yields CASSLFRTSGGADTQYF. The full variable domain, in which reference TRBV7-2 and TRBJ2-3 provide the parts outside the CDR3, is GAGVSQSPSNKVTEKGKDVELRCDPISGHTALYWYRQSLGQGLEFLIYFQGNSAPDKSGLPSDRFSAERTGGSVSTLTIQRTQQEDSAVYLCASSLFRTSGGADTQYFGPGTRLTVL.

V usage is TRBV13 and J usage is TRBJ1-6, with TRBD1 identical over 10 bases. CDR1 is PRHDT, CDR2 FYEKMQ, per germline (reference sequence). Trimming at V came to 4 bases and at J to 10 bases, leaving 4 bases not matched to a gene. The CDR3 is made up of 14 amino acids. The CDR3 here is CASSSGQGGSPLHF. The DNA for the CDR3 is TGTGCCAGCAGCTCCGGACAGGGGGGCTCACCCCTCCACTTT.

The chain combines TRBV10-3 with TRBJ1-1, with D possibly TRBD1 on 5 matching bases. Trimming cost V 7 bases and J 4 bases, with 13 bases left between them. This CDR3 has 13 amino acids. Germline assignment: CDR1 ENHRY and CDR2 SYGVKD. CDR3 in amino acids: CAINSAGPTEAFF. The DNA of the CDR3 is TGTGCCATCAACTCGGCGGGACCCACTGAAGCTTTCTTT.

CDR3 loop: CASSPRGDIYTDTQYF. The CDR3 nucleotides are TGTGCCAGCAGCCCCCGGGGGGACATTTACACAGATACGCAGTATTTT. The rearrangement uses TRBV7-2 and TRBJ2-3, with a tentative D call TRBD2 (7 bases). The CDR3 totals 16 residues. Trimming left V 5 bases short and J 2 bases short, with 17 bases between. Per germline, CDR1 SGHTA and CDR2 FQGNSA.

The CDR3 protein is CASRRQGLNYGYTF. The DNA for the CDR3 is TGTGCCAGCAGACGCCAGGGTTTGAACTATGGCTACACCTTC. The V and J genes are TRBV6-6 and TRBJ1-2, with a weak D call TRBD1 (5 bases). The CDR3 length is 14 residues. Trimming cost V 6 bases and J 2 bases, with 13 bases left between them. Germline assignment: CDR1 MNHNY and CDR2 SVGAGI (reference sequence).

The chain couples TRBV5-4 to TRBJ1-1; 7 nucleotides match TRBD1. Germline V gives CDR1 SGHNT, CDR2 YYREEE (reference sequence). Trimming cost V 4 bases and J 3 bases; bases outside gene matches: 9. The length of the CDR3 is 15 residues. CDR3 DNA sequence: TGTGCCAGCAGCCAGACAGGGCGTTTGGACACTGAAGCTTTCTTT. Amino acids: CASSQTGRLDTEAFF. The full variable domain, rest sourced from reference TRBV5-4 and TRBJ1-1, is ETGVTQSPTHLIKTRGQQVTLRCSSQSGHNTVSWYQQALGQGPQFIFQYYREEENGRGNFPPRFSGLQFPNYSSELNVNALELDDSALYLCASSQTGRLDTEAFFGQGTRLTVV.

The chain is built from TRBV5-4 and TRBJ1-4, with 7 bases lining up with TRBD1. The CDR3 has 14 residues. The V segment lost 2 bases and the J segment 4 bases; nucleotides outside the gene matches: 2. Germline CDR1 is SGHNT and CDR2 is YYREEE (reference sequence). CDR3 nucleotides: TGTGCCAGCAGCTTCGGGACAGTTAATGAAAAACTGTTTTTT. It translates to CASSFGTVNEKLFF.

This clone was picked up one time. The chain couples TRBV9 to TRBJ2-1; 9 nucleotides match TRBD2. CDR3 length: 16 residues. Trimming at V came to 0 bases and at J to 4 bases, leaving 5 bases not matched to a gene. In germline, CDR1 is SGDLS, CDR2 YYNGEE. The CDR3 loop is CASSVGSSGVYNEQFF. In DNA, the CDR3 is TGTGCCAGCAGCGTAGGATCTAGCGGGGTATACAATGAGCAGTTCTTC.

The chain combines TRBV15 with TRBJ1-6; D remains ambiguous. The V end was cut by 2 bases, the J end by 5 bases, with 4 bases between. Germline V gene lookup returns CDR1 LNHNV and CDR2 YYDKDF (reference sequence). CDR3 length equals 13 residues. The CDR3 region is CATSRRDNSPLHF. The CDR3 coding sequence is TGTGCCACCAGCAGAAGAGATAATTCACCCCTCCACTTT.

The chain uses TRBV5-6 and TRBJ1-3; tentative D call: TRBD1 (5 bases). V gave up 2 bases and J gave up 0 bases, with 18 bases separating them. Germline V CDR1 and CDR2: SGHDT, YYEEEE. The CDR3 is 18 amino acids. The CDR3 region has the DNA TGTGCCAGCAGCTTCAGGGCGGTGCCTTCATTCTCTGGAAACACCATATATTTT. This sequence encodes CASSFRAVPSFSGNTIYF.